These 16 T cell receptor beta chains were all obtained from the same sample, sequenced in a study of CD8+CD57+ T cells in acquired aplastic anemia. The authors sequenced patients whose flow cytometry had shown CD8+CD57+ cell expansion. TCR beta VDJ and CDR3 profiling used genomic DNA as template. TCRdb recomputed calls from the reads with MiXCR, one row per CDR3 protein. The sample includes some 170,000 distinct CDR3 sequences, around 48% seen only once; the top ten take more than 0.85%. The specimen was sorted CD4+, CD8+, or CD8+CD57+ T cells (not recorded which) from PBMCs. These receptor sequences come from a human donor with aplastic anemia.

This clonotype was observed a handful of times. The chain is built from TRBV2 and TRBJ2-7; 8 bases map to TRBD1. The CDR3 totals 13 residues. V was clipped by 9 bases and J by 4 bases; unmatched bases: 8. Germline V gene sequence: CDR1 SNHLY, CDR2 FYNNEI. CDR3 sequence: CASAGTGAYEQYF. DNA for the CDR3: TGTGCCAGTGCCGGGACAGGTGCTTACGAGCAGTACTTC. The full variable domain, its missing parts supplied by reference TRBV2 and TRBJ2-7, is EPEVTQTPSHQVTQMGQEVILRCVPISNHLYFYWYRQILGQKVEFLVSFYNNEISEKSEIFDDQFSVERPDGSNFTLKIRSTKLEDSAMYFCASAGTGAYEQYFGPGTRLTVT.

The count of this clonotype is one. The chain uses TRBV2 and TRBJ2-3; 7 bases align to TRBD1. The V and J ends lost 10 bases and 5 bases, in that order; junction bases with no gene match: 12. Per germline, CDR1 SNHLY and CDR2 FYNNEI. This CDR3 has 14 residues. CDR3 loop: CATRQGEGKDTQYF. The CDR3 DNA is TGTGCCACTCGACAGGGAGAGGGTAAAGATACGCAGTATTTT.

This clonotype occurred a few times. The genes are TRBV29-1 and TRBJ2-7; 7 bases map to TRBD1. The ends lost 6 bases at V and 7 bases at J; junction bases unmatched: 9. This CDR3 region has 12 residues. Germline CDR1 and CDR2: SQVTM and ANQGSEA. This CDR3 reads CSVAPTGREQYF. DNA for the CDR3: TGCAGCGTAGCCCCGACAGGGCGTGAGCAGTACTTC.

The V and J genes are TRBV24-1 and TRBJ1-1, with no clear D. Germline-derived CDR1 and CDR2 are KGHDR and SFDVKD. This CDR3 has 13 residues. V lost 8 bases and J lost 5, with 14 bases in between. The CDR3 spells CATTSHSETEAFF. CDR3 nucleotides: TGTGCCACCACCTCCCACTCAGAGACTGAAGCTTTCTTT.

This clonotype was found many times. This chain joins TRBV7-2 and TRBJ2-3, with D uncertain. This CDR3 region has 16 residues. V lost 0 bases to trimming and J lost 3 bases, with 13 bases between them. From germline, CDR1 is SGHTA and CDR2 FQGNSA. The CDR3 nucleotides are TGTGCCAGCAGCTTAGCGGGGTGGGTACCTACAGATACGCAGTATTTT. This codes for CASSLAGWVPTDTQYF.

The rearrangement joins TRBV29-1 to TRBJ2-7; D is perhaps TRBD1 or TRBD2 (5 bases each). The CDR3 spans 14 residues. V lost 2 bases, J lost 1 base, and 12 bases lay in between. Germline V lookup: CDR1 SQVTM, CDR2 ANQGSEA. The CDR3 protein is CSVEWDDISYEQYF. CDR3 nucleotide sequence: TGCAGCGTTGAATGGGACGACATTTCCTACGAGCAGTACTTC.

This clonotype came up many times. CDR3 protein: CASSNSPETGPGYTF. CDR3 nucleotides: TGTGCCAGCAGCAACTCCCCCGAGACAGGGCCTGGCTACACCTTC. This sequence joins TRBV6-5 and TRBJ1-2; 7 bases map to TRBD1. Losses at the gene ends were 6 bases for V and 7 bases for J; bases not matched to a gene: 14. This CDR3 contains 15 residues. CDR1 MNHEY and CDR2 SVGAGI come from the germline V gene.

The CDR3 DNA reads TGCGCCAGCTTAAGGACAGGGGGGGGAAATCAGCCCCAGCATTTT. Its protein is CASLRTGGGNQPQHF. The chain employs TRBV10-1 and TRBJ1-5; 10 nucleotides match TRBD1. V trimming: 8 bases; J trimming: 4 bases; junction bases outside the gene matches: 8. Germline V gene sequence: CDR1 WNHNN, CDR2 SYGVQD (reference sequence). The CDR3 has 15 amino acids.

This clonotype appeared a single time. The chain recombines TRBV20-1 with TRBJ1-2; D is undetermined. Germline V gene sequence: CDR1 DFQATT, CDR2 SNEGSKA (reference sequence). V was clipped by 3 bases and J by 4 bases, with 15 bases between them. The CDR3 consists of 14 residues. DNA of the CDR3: TGCAGTGCTAGGGCTCCGGGAGACCTCTATGGCTACACCTTC. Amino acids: CSARAPGDLYGYTF.

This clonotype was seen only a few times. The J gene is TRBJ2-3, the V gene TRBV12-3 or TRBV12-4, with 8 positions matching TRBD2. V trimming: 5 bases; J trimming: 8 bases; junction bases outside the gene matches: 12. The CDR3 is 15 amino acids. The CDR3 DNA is TGTGCCAGCAGTCCGGGGGGGCGCCCTGGGGGTACGCAGTATTTT. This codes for CASSPGGRPGGTQYF.

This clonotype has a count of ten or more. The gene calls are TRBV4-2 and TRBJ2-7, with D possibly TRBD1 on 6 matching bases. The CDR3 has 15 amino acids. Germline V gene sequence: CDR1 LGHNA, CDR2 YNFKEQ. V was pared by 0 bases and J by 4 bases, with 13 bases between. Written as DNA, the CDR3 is TGTGCCAGCAGCCAAGATCCACAGGGTTCTTACGAGCAGTACTTC. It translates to CASSQDPQGSYEQYF.

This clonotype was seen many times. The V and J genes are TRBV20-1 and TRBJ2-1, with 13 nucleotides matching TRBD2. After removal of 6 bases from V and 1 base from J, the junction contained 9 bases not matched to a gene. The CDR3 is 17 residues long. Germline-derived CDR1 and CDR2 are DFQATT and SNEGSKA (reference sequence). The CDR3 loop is CSAPGTSGGGSYNEQFF. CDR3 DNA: TGCAGTGCCCCGGGAACTAGCGGGGGGGGGTCCTACAATGAGCAGTTCTTC.

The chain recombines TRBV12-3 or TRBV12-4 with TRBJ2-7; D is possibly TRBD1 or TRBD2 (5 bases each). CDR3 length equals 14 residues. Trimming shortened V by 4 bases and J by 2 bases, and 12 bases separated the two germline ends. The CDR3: CASSSVGPTYEQYF. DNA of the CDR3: TGTGCCAGCAGTTCCGTGGGACCCACCTACGAGCAGTACTTC.

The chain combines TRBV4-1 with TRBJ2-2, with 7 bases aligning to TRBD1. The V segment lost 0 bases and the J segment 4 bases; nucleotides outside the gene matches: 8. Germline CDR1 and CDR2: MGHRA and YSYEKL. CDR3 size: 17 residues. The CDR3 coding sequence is TGCGCCAGCAGCCAAGAAATGTGGACAGGAGCCACCGGGGAGCTGTTTTTT. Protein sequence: CASSQEMWTGATGELFF.

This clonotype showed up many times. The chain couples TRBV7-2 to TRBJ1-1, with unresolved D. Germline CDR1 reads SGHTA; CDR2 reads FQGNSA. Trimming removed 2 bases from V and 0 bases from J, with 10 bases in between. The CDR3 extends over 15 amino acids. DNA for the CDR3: TGTGCCAGCAGCTTATCTTCCGGCATGAACACTGAAGCTTTCTTT. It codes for CASSLSSGMNTEAFF.

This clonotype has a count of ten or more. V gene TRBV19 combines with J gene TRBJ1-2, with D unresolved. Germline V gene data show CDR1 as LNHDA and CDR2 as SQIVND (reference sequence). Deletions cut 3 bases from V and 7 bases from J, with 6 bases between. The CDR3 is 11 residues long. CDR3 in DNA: TGTGCCAGTAGTATTCGGAGTGGCTACACCTTC. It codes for CASSIRSGYTF.